The rows below give T cell receptor beta chains drawn from one sample of a study of blood T cells in healthy people across ages. TCRdb redid the calling of the 5' RACE reads with MiXCR, one entry per CDR3 protein. Of roughly 410,000 distinct CDR3 sequences listed, approximately 51% are singletons. Sequences were obtained from blood. The receptor set was obtained from a man between 60 and 75 years old in good health. CDR3s include the opening cysteine and the closing phenylalanine or tryptophan. Each record gives: clone size, D gene, V gene, J gene, CDR3 DNA, CDR3 protein. A D gene is named only where the DNA matches it firmly. Size tells how often a clone was seen (once, few, many) or the class of an expanded clone, and some rows leave it out.

NA	NA	TRBV2	TRBJ1-2	TGTGCCAGCAGGTTCCAGGTTGGCAATGGCTACACCTTC	CASRFQVGNGYTF
few	TRBD2	TRBV4-2	TRBJ2-1	TGTGCCAGCAGCGCCGGGACTAGCGTGAATGAGCAGTTCTTC	CASSAGTSVNEQFF
once	NA	TRBV4-3	TRBJ2-1	TGCGCCAGCAGCCAAGATTGGGGGGAGCAGTTCTTC	CASSQDWGEQFF
NA	NA	TRBV4-3	TRBJ2-1	TGCGCCAGCAGCCAAAAGAGTACCGTCTACAATGAGCAGTTCTTC	CASSQKSTVYNEQFF
NA	NA	TRBV20-1	TRBJ2-3	TGCAGTCCTCGGGACTCTGATACGCAGTATTTT	CSPRDSDTQYF
few	NA	TRBV7-9	TRBJ2-7	TGTGCCAGCAGCCTGACAGGTGACGAGCAGTACTTC	CASSLTGDEQYF
once	NA	TRBV6-1	TRBJ1-4	TGTGCCAGCCGCGCAGGGACGACTAATGAAAAACTGTTTTTT	CASRAGTTNEKLFF
NA	TRBD1	TRBV20-1	TRBJ2-7	TGCAGTGCTTCCCGGGACAGGGACAGCGAGCAGTACTTC	CSASRDRDSEQYF
NA	TRBD1	TRBV20-1	TRBJ2-1	TGCAGTGCCTCAAAGGGACAGGGGTACAATGAGCAGTTCTTC	CSASKGQGYNEQFF
NA	NA	TRBV19	TRBJ2-7	TGTGCCAGTAGTACAGATGGTGGCGGCTACGAGCAGTACTTC	CASSTDGGGYEQYF
NA	TRBD2	TRBV3-1	TRBJ2-5	TGTGCCAGCAGCCAAGATTCCGGGGGGACTCAAGAGACCCAGTACTTC	CASSQDSGGTQETQYF
NA	NA	TRBV7-2	TRBJ2-3	TGTGCCAGCAGCTTAGAAAGACTGGCAAGCACAGATACGCAGTATTTT	CASSLERLASTDTQYF
NA	NA	TRBV5-4	TRBJ2-7	TGTGCCAGCAGCCCTACCCTGACAGAATCTTACGAGCAGTACTTC	CASSPTLTESYEQYF
NA	NA	TRBV10-3	TRBJ2-7	TGTGCCATCAGTGACAAGGGCATAAAAGGCGAGCAGTACTTC	CAISDKGIKGEQYF